Presented here are 23 T cell receptor beta chains from one specimen sequenced in a study of Graves' ophthalmopathy and Graves' hyperthyroidism. TCR beta CDR3 amplification used RNA transcripts. Second-round multiplex PCR came after first-round RT-PCR with HTBI primers. MiXCR, applied by TCRdb to the multiplex PCR reads, yields one record per CDR3 protein. The sample contains around 1.1 million distinct CDR3 sequences, 35% to 45% of which appear only once. Sample: peripheral blood or thyroid tissue (not recorded which). The source is an adult man with Graves' hyperthyroidism.

This clonotype was seen only a few times. The J gene is TRBJ1-4, the V gene TRBV12-3 or TRBV12-4; D not certain. V lost 11 bases to trimming and J lost 0 bases, with 13 bases between them. The CDR3 sequence is 14 residues long. CDR3 sequence: CAWSPVATNEKLFF. CDR3 sequence (DNA): TGTGCCTGGAGTCCAGTTGCAACTAATGAAAAACTGTTTTTT.

A remark on this clonotype: A much larger clone lies a single base off, so this may be a read error. Here the CDR3 DNA reads TGTGCCAGCAGCTTAACTGGCGCCCCGAACACTGAAGCTTTCTTT. Translation: CASSLTGAPNTEAFF. The rearrangement joins TRBV7-2 to TRBJ1-1; no definite D call. The CDR3 is made up of 15 amino acids. Trimming took off 2 bases at V and 1 base at J, with 11 bases between the two ends. Per the germline V gene, CDR1 is SGHTA and CDR2 is FQGNSA.

In nucleotides, the CDR3 is TGCAGCTCACACGGCGGGCAGCAAGAGACCCAGTACTTC. This sequence encodes CSSHGGQQETQYF. The chain employs TRBV29-1 and TRBJ2-5, with D tentatively TRBD2 (5 bases). The length of the CDR3 is 13 residues. V lost 8 bases to trimming and J lost 2 bases, with 15 bases between them. Per the germline V gene, CDR1 is SQVTM and CDR2 is ANQGSEA.

On this clonotype: A read error may be the cause here, since a much bigger clone is one base away. CDR3 region: CASSGSLRGQVYGYTF. In DNA form, the CDR3 reads TGTGCCAGCAGCGGATCTTTAAGGGGACAGGTTTATGGCTACACCTTC. The chain is built from TRBV7-9 and TRBJ1-2; TRBD1 matches 8 bases. The CDR3 runs 16 residues. J lost 5 bases, V lost 5 bases, and 13 bases had no gene match. Per germline, CDR1 SEHNR and CDR2 FQNEAQ (reference sequence).

Notes on this clonotype: Without the conserved terminal phenylalanine or tryptophan, this CDR3 likely stems from a read error. The chain has TRBV10-2 and TRBJ1-1, with D unclear. With 6 bases removed from V and 2 bases from J, the gap between germline ends came to 10 bases. The CDR3 runs 13 residues. Germline assignment: CDR1 WSHSY and CDR2 SAAADI. CDR3 nucleotides: TGCGCCAGCAGCCAGGTCGTCAACACTGAAGCTTTCCTT. It encodes CASSQVVNTEAFL.

The chain has TRBV2 and TRBJ1-1; TRBD1 agrees at 8 bases. CDR1 is SNHLY, CDR2 FYNNEI, per germline. J gave up 10 bases and V 6 bases, and 7 bases lay outside the gene matches. The CDR3 contains 12 residues. Written as DNA, the CDR3 is TGTGCCAGCAGGAGGACAGGGTCCGGAGCTTTCTTT. Residues: CASRRTGSGAFF.

This chain connects TRBV27 to TRBJ1-5; D remains ambiguous. The V gene's germline CDR1 is MNHEY and CDR2 SMNVEV (reference sequence). Trimming took off 7 bases at V and 2 bases at J, with 6 bases between the two ends. CDR3 length: 12 residues. CDR3 nucleotide sequence: TGTGCCAGCAAGTACGGCAATCAGCCCCAGCATTTT. Protein: CASKYGNQPQHF.

A remark on this clonotype: One end of the junction does not line up with germline, which may come from a read error. V and J are TRBV3-1 and TRBJ1-2; D perhaps matches TRBD1 (5 bases). CDR3 length equals 14 residues. Germline V gene data show CDR1 as LGHDT and CDR2 as YNNKEL (reference sequence). The CDR3 here is CASSQDIGSTVECF. CDR3 coding DNA: TGTGCCAGCAGCCAAGATATCGGTTCGACAGTCGAGTGCTTC. Full variable domain (missing parts from reference TRBV3-1 and TRBJ1-2): DTAVSQTPKYLVTQMGNDKSIKCEQNLGHDTMYWYKQDSKKFLKIMFSYNNKELIINETVPNRFSPKSPDKAHLNLHINSLELGDSAVYFCASSQDIGSTVECFGSGTRLTVV.

The chain combines TRBV19 with TRBJ2-7, with unresolved D. The CDR3 length is 12 residues. The V gene's germline CDR1 is LNHDA and CDR2 SQIVND (reference sequence). The ends were cut back, 6 bases at V and 6 bases at J, with 12 bases in the middle. CDR3 protein: CASRAPVGEQYF. As DNA, the CDR3 is TGTGCCAGTAGGGCGCCGGTCGGCGAGCAGTACTTC.

In this sample, this clonotype turned up many times. The V and J genes are TRBV19 and TRBJ2-7; tentatively, D is TRBD1 or TRBD2 (5 bases each). The CDR3 has 13 amino acids. CDR1 and CDR2 (germline): LNHDA, SQIVND (reference sequence). Trimming took off 3 bases at V and 8 bases at J, with 14 bases between the two ends. In DNA form, the CDR3 reads TGTGCCAGTAGTATCGGGGCCTTGAATAAGCAGTACTTC. It translates to CASSIGALNKQYF.

The rearrangement links TRBV19 to TRBJ2-7; D tentatively fits TRBD1 or TRBD2 (5 bases each). The length of the CDR3 is 16 residues. CDR1 is LNHDA and CDR2 is SQIVND in the germline V gene (reference sequence). V was clipped by 4 bases and J by 2 bases, with 18 bases between them. This chain's CDR3 is CASSTLKGSTTYEQYF. In nucleotides, the CDR3 is TGTGCCAGTAGTACCTTGAAGGGGAGCACCACCTACGAGCAGTACTTC.

A few counts support this clonotype. The genes are TRBV5-1 and TRBJ1-4; D is perhaps TRBD1 (6 bases). This CDR3 has 15 residues. V was pared by 4 bases and J by 2 bases, with 12 bases between. Germline V gene lookup returns CDR1 SGHRS and CDR2 YFSETQ. The CDR3 DNA follows: TGCGCCAGCAGCCTAGGGGGTTTCACTAATGAAAAACTGTTTTTT. Translation gives CASSLGGFTNEKLFF.

The chain uses TRBV19 and TRBJ2-5; TRBD2 agrees at 13 bases. In germline, CDR1 is LNHDA, CDR2 SQIVND (reference sequence). V was pared by 6 bases and J by 9 bases, with 13 bases of the junction left unmatched. CDR3 length: 16 amino acids. The DNA of the CDR3 is TGTGCCAGTAGGGAACTAGCGGGAGGGGAACCCGGGGCCCAGTACTTC. It is translated as CASRELAGGEPGAQYF.

This clonotype occurred many times. The chain carries TRBV9 and TRBJ1-2, with a tentative D call TRBD1 (6 bases). Germline loops: CDR1 SGDLS, CDR2 YYNGEE. The V gene lost 3 bases and the J gene lost 11 bases, with 20 bases spanning the gap. This CDR3 contains 14 residues. Here the CDR3 reads CASSAHRSAGVYTF. In DNA form, the CDR3 reads TGTGCCAGCAGCGCCCACCGATCGGCAGGGGTTTACACCTTC.

Worth noting for this clonotype: This may come from a read error, since a much larger clone is one base off. The chain has TRBV6-2 or TRBV6-3 and TRBJ2-6; a possible D gene is TRBD2 (5 bases). The CDR3 has 12 amino acids. Looked up from germline, CDR1 is MNHEY and CDR2 is SVGEGT. The CDR3 reads CASRARANVLIF. As DNA, the CDR3 is TGTGCCAGCAGGGCGAGGGCCAACGTCCTGATTTTC.

In regard to this clonotype: This clone may be a read error of a much larger clone one base away. The chain couples TRBV19 to TRBJ1-5, with 7 bases fitting TRBD1. V lost 5 bases and J lost 4; bases outside the gene matches: 8. The germline gives CDR1 LNHDA, CDR2 SQIVND (reference sequence). The CDR3 totals 15 residues. CDR3 sequence reads: CASSVGGQKNQPQHF. The CDR3 DNA reads TGTGCCAGTAGTGTAGGGGGACAGAAAAATCAGCCCCAGCATTTT.

V usage is TRBV10-3 and J usage is TRBJ1-6; D unclear. V dropped 6 bases and J dropped 13 bases, with 16 bases sitting between them. The CDR3 has 13 residues. The V gene's germline CDR1 is ENHRY and CDR2 SYGVKD. The CDR3 reads CAIRPGIRWPLHF. CDR3 in DNA: TGTGCCATCAGACCGGGCATCAGGTGGCCCCTCCACTTT.

The chain joins TRBV24-1 to TRBJ1-5; no reliable D call. This CDR3 contains 14 residues. Germline CDR1 KGHDR, CDR2 SFDVKD. The V end lost 5 bases, the J end lost 3 bases, and 10 bases lay between the germline ends. CDR3 in DNA: TGTGCCACCAGTGCGAACTGGGCCAATCAGCCCCAGCATTTT. It specifies CATSANWANQPQHF.

A few counts support this clonotype. The chain uses TRBV3-1 and TRBJ1-5, with a possible D match to TRBD1 (5 bases). The CDR3 spans 15 residues. CDR1 LGHDT and CDR2 YNNKEL come from the germline V gene (reference sequence). Trimming stripped 0 bases from V and 9 bases from J, with 15 bases between. The CDR3 DNA reads as TGTGCCAGCAGCCAAGATGTTGGCGGGGGAGGGCCCCAGCATTTT. It is translated as CASSQDVGGGGPQHF.

This clonotype was seen repeatedly, ten times or more. The V and J genes are TRBV6-6 and TRBJ2-7, with 7 nucleotides matching TRBD1. J gave up 5 bases and V 2 bases, and 3 bases lay outside the gene matches. This CDR3 has 13 amino acids. The V gene's germline CDR1 is MNHNY and CDR2 SVGAGI (reference sequence). Written as DNA, the CDR3 is TGTGCCAGCAGTTACAGGGGGCAGAACGAGCAGTACTTC. Protein sequence: CASSYRGQNEQYF.

In this sample, this clonotype turned up many times. V gene TRBV6-5 combines with J gene TRBJ1-2, with 12 bases fitting TRBD1. CDR3 length equals 13 residues. Trimming cost V 10 bases and J 6 bases; bases outside gene matches: 6. The germline V gene has CDR1 MNHEY and CDR2 SVGAGI. CDR3 loop: CATSRDRGHGYTF. Written as DNA, the CDR3 is TGTGCCACCTCAAGGGACAGGGGGCATGGCTACACCTTC.

V usage is TRBV4-2 and J usage is TRBJ1-1, with 9 bases aligning to TRBD1. Germline loops: CDR1 LGHNA, CDR2 YNFKEQ. CDR3 length equals 16 residues. The trim removed 0 bases at V and 4 bases at J, leaving 6 bases unmatched. The CDR3 DNA sequence: TGTGCCAGCAGCCAAGATGAGGGACAGGGAATCACTGAAGCTTTCTTT. This encodes CASSQDEGQGITEAFF.

This chain joins TRBV6-6 and TRBJ2-7; 10 nucleotides match TRBD2. The ends lost 5 bases at V and 6 bases at J; junction bases unmatched: 7. The CDR3 is 14 amino acids. Germline CDR1 and CDR2: MNHNY and SVGAGI (reference sequence). The CDR3 sequence: CASSNPGLATEQYF. CDR3 coding DNA: TGTGCCAGCAGTAACCCGGGACTAGCGACCGAGCAGTACTTC.